This TCR beta chain came from a study of OX40 agonist ivuxolimab in advanced cancers. This CDR3 has 15 residues. V was trimmed by 4 bases and J by 0 bases, leaving 11 bases between them. Germline V gene sequence: CDR1 SGHRS, CDR2 YFSETQ. The study's findings and limits: Compared with CD4+, CD8+ T cells on average had more expanded clones.

Assay used: immunoSEQ multiplex PCR; TCRdb lists only in-frame clones, some missing. The repertoire has 60,000 to 75,000 clones, 90% to 95% of them found once; the top ten carry approximately 18%. This clone was detected once. Antigen unknown. This TCR was recovered from an adult with an advanced solid tumor such as melanoma, head and neck, liver or kidney cancer. The sample here was CD4+ or CD8+ T cells sorted from blood, taken in a trial of the OX40 agonist ivuxolimab. This sequence joins TRBV5-1 and TRBJ2-1, with D perhaps matching TRBD2 (6 bases). CDR3 in DNA: TGCGCCAGCAGCCCAGGACTATCCTCCTACAATGAGCAGTTCTTC. Amino acids: CASSPGLSSYNEQFF. Full variable domain (remainder filled in from reference TRBV5-1 and TRBJ2-1): KAGVTQTPRYLIKTRGQQVTLSCSPISGHRSVSWYQQTPGQGLQFLFEYFSETQRNKGNFPGRFSGRQFSNSRSEMNVSTLELGDSALYLCASSPGLSSYNEQFFGPGTRLTVL.